These 27 T cell receptor beta chains came from one sample sequenced in a study of T cell changes during pregnancy in multiple sclerosis. The data were produced by immunoSEQ multiplex PCR, yet TCRdb's version contains in-frame clones alone and is incomplete. The table includes about 60,000 clones, roughly 93% detected once. The material sequenced was peripheral blood, taken in the second trimester of pregnancy. Every receptor here comes from a female donor with multiple sclerosis, enrolled in a pregnancy study.

The chain employs TRBV28 and TRBJ2-7; D might be TRBD2 (5 bases). This CDR3 has 13 amino acids. The germline gives CDR1 MDHEN, CDR2 SYDVKM. V was cut by 2 bases and J by 3 bases, with 8 bases left in between. The CDR3 DNA is TGTGCCAGCAGTTTACGGGGTTTCTACGAGCAGTACTTC. This gives the protein CASSLRGFYEQYF.

The chain carries TRBV5-6 and TRBJ1-2; D not certain. Germline CDR1 SGHDT, CDR2 YYEEEE. Trimming shortened V by 0 bases and J by 2 bases, and 17 bases separated the two germline ends. The CDR3 is 17 amino acids. CDR3 bases: TGTGCCAGCAGCTTGGCTGTTTCCCTCGACACCAACTATGGCTACACCTTC. This gives the protein CASSLAVSLDTNYGYTF.

The chain is built from TRBV28 and TRBJ1-3; 9 nucleotides align to TRBD1. This CDR3 has 16 amino acids. Germline trimming cut 6 bases from V and 4 bases from J; bases unmatched to any gene: 10. Looked up from germline, CDR1 is MDHEN and CDR2 is SYDVKM. The CDR3, as DNA: TGTGCCAGCAGCGCTTGGGGACAGGGCGGCGGAAACACCATATATTTT. Encoded protein: CASSAWGQGGGNTIYF.

The J gene is TRBJ1-3, the V gene TRBV7-2; a weak D match, TRBD1 (5 bases). CDR1 and CDR2 (germline): SGHTA, FQGNSA. This CDR3 is 16 amino acids long. Trimming shortened V by 5 bases and J by 0 bases, and 14 bases separated the two germline ends. CDR3 in amino acids: CASSPWGRDSGNTIYF. As DNA, the CDR3 is TGTGCCAGCAGCCCCTGGGGCCGAGACTCTGGAAACACCATATATTTT.

The genes are TRBV28 and TRBJ1-1; D is perhaps TRBD1 (5 bases). Germline V lookup: CDR1 MDHEN, CDR2 SYDVKM. Trimming took 4 bases from V and 8 from J, leaving 11 bases between them. This CDR3 contains 12 residues. The CDR3 coding sequence is TGTGCCAGCAGTTCCCACCACAGGGAAGCTTTCTTT. Its protein product is CASSSHHREAFF.

A word on this clone: Relative to the germline gene, one junction end is altered; a read error may explain this. The chain couples TRBV7-7 to TRBJ2-1; 8 nucleotides agree with TRBD1. The CDR3 totals 14 residues. Germline loops: CDR1 SSHAT, CDR2 FNYEAQ (reference sequence). The CDR3 loop reads CASSLDRGNNEQFF. Written as DNA, the CDR3 is TGTGCTAGCAGCTTAGACAGGGGCAACAATGAGCAGTTCTTC.

The J gene is TRBJ1-1, the V gene TRBV19; the match to TRBD1 covers 10 bases. Germline V gene lookup returns CDR1 LNHDA and CDR2 SQIVND (reference sequence). This CDR3 region has 18 residues. Unmatched junction bases numbered 17, after V lost 5 bases and J lost 5 bases. CDR3 sequence: CASSQIRDRGRLGTEAFF. In DNA form, the CDR3 reads TGTGCCAGTAGTCAGATCCGGGACAGGGGCCGTCTTGGGACTGAAGCTTTCTTT. Full variable domain (missing parts from reference TRBV19 and TRBJ1-1): DGGITQSPKYLFRKEGQNVTLSCEQNLNHDAMYWYRQDPGQGLRLIYYSQIVNDFQKGDIAEGYSVSREKKESFPLTVTSAQKNPTAFYLCASSQIRDRGRLGTEAFFGQGTRLTVV.

This rearrangement joins TRBV7-9 to TRBJ1-2; 7 bases fit TRBD1. The CDR3 totals 15 residues. CDR1 and CDR2 (germline): SEHNR, FQNEAQ (reference sequence). The J segment lost 6 bases and the V segment lost 1 base, leaving 8 bases of the junction unmatched. The CDR3 DNA is TGTGCCAGCAGCTTAGAAGGGGGCCGTGGTGATGGCTACACCTTC. Translated: CASSLEGGRGDGYTF.

The chain recombines TRBV5-6 with TRBJ2-7, with D uncertain. The V end was cut by 4 bases, the J end by 2 bases, with 13 bases between. This CDR3 is built from 14 residues. Germline lookup yields CDR1 SGHDT and CDR2 YYEEEE. CDR3 coding DNA: TGTGCCAGCAGCCTCGAGCCGCACCCCTACGAGCAGTACTTC. Translated, it gives CASSLEPHPYEQYF.

This chain links TRBV20-1 with TRBJ1-1; D is uncertain. This CDR3 contains 11 residues. The germline V and J ends were trimmed by 3 bases and 1 base, with 3 bases remaining between them. CDR1 DFQATT and CDR2 SNEGSKA come from the germline V gene (reference sequence). The CDR3 reads CSASRNTEAFF. The DNA for the CDR3 is TGCAGTGCTAGCCGGAACACTGAAGCTTTCTTT.

The J gene is TRBJ1-1, the V gene TRBV27; D ambiguous. The CDR3 length is 12 residues. Trimming pared 5 bases from V and 1 base from J, leaving 5 bases between. CDR1 is MNHEY and CDR2 is SMNVEV in the germline V gene (reference sequence). The CDR3 protein is CASSQENTEAFF. The CDR3 coding sequence is TGTGCCAGCAGTCAGGAGAACACTGAAGCTTTCTTT.

The chain recombines TRBV27 with TRBJ2-7; 8 bases align to TRBD1. The CDR3 runs 13 residues. With 3 bases clipped from V and 9 bases from J, the junction kept 7 bases outside the gene matches. Germline CDR1 is MNHEY and CDR2 is SMNVEV (reference sequence). The CDR3: CASSFYDRGVQYF. The DNA for the CDR3 is TGTGCCAGCAGTTTTTACGACAGGGGAGTGCAGTACTTC.

The sample holds one count of this clone. This sequence joins TRBV30 and TRBJ2-1, with a weak D call TRBD2 (5 bases). Trimming cost V 0 bases and J 9 bases, with 12 bases left between them. Germline V CDR1 and CDR2: GTSNPN, SVGIG (reference sequence). This CDR3 is built from 13 residues. The DNA of the CDR3 is TGTGCCTGGAGTGTACGGGCGGGTTTTGAGCAGTTCTTC. As protein: CAWSVRAGFEQFF.

V is TRBV5-6 and J is TRBJ1-2; 10 bases line up with TRBD1. Per the germline V gene, CDR1 is SGHDT and CDR2 is YYEEEE. There are 17 residues in the CDR3. The V gene end was trimmed by 4 bases and the J gene end by 7 bases; junction bases not matched to a gene: 16. The CDR3 DNA reads TGTGCCAGCAGCCCTCGACAGGGGGCGCTGTGGGAAGGTGGCTACACCTTC. It encodes CASSPRQGALWEGGYTF.

This clone was counted once. The J gene is TRBJ2-7, the V gene TRBV7-6; no clear D gene. The CDR3 consists of 13 residues. With 3 bases removed from V and 6 bases from J, the gap between germline ends came to 12 bases. The V gene's germline CDR1 is SGHVS and CDR2 FNYEAQ. The CDR3 region is CASSFTSLGEQYF. CDR3 DNA: TGTGCCAGCAGCTTCACTTCCCTAGGCGAGCAGTACTTC. The full variable domain, rest sourced from reference TRBV7-6 and TRBJ2-7, is GAGVSQSPRYKVTKRGQDVALRCDPISGHVSLYWYRQALGQGPEFLTYFNYEAQQDKSGLPNDRFSAERPEGSISTLTIQRTEQRDSAMYRCASSFTSLGEQYFGPGTRLTVT.

V is TRBV5-1 and J is TRBJ2-3, with 10 bases aligning to TRBD1. In germline, CDR1 is SGHRS, CDR2 YFSETQ. The CDR3 covers 16 residues. J was trimmed by 2 bases and V by 0 bases; bases with no gene match: 3. The CDR3 DNA is TGCGCCAGCAGCTTGGGACAGGGGGCCCTCACAGATACGCAGTATTTT. Translation: CASSLGQGALTDTQYF.

This clone has a single count. The rearrangement uses TRBV5-1 and TRBJ2-5, with D possibly being TRBD2 (6 bases). Trimming removed 4 bases from V and 0 bases from J, with 7 bases in between. The CDR3 runs 13 residues. CDR1 SGHRS and CDR2 YFSETQ come from the germline V gene. Here the CDR3 reads CASSPGDQETQYF. DNA for the CDR3: TGCGCCAGCAGCCCGGGGGACCAAGAGACCCAGTACTTC. The full variable domain, its missing parts supplied by reference TRBV5-1 and TRBJ2-5, is KAGVTQTPRYLIKTRGQQVTLSCSPISGHRSVSWYQQTPGQGLQFLFEYFSETQRNKGNFPGRFSGRQFSNSRSEMNVSTLELGDSALYLCASSPGDQETQYFGPGTRLLVL.

This chain links TRBV5-1 with TRBJ2-5; 7 nucleotides align to TRBD1. The CDR3 contains 15 residues. V lost 7 bases, J lost 4 bases, and 13 bases stayed unmatched. The germline V gene has CDR1 SGHRS and CDR2 YFSETQ. This CDR3 is CASERGPAGIETQYF. CDR3 in DNA: TGCGCCAGCGAAAGGGGGCCCGCCGGTATAGAGACCCAGTACTTC.

This clone was recorded once. J is TRBJ1-2 and V is TRBV10-3; maybe TRBD1 (6 bases). CDR3 length equals 13 residues. Trimming took 10 bases from V and 7 from J, leaving 19 bases between them. Germline-derived CDR1 and CDR2 are ENHRY and SYGVKD. CDR3 sequence: CATTGIEEGGYTF. DNA of the CDR3: TGTGCCACCACAGGGATTGAGGAAGGTGGCTACACCTTC.

The V call is TRBV7-2, the J call TRBJ1-1; 8 nucleotides line up with TRBD1. CDR3 length: 15 residues. The V and J ends lost 6 bases and 2 bases, in that order; junction bases with no gene match: 8. CDR1 SGHTA and CDR2 FQGNSA come from the germline V gene. Written as DNA, the CDR3 is TGTGCCAGCAGATGGATACAGGGGGTAAACACTGAAGCTTTCTTT. The encoded protein is CASRWIQGVNTEAFF. Using reference TRBV7-2 and TRBJ1-1 for the parts outside the CDR3, the full variable domain is GAGVSQSPSNKVTEKGKDVELRCDPISGHTALYWYRQSLGQGLEFLIYFQGNSAPDKSGLPSDRFSAERTGGSVSTLTIQRTQQEDSAVYLCASRWIQGVNTEAFFGQGTRLTVV.

V and J are TRBV6-5 and TRBJ2-7; 8 bases line up with TRBD1. V gave up 5 bases and J gave up 2 bases; unmatched junction bases: 8. This CDR3 is built from 15 residues. Germline V CDR1 and CDR2: MNHEY, SVGAGI. In DNA, the CDR3 is TGTGCCAGCAGTACTTCCTACAGGGGGACCTACGAGCAGTACTTC. Its translation: CASSTSYRGTYEQYF.

V and J are TRBV4-3 and TRBJ1-2; possibly TRBD1 for D (5 bases). V was trimmed by 1 base and J by 4 bases, leaving 13 bases between them. The germline CDR1 and CDR2 sequences are LGHNA and YSLEER. The CDR3 loop spans 15 amino acids. The DNA of the CDR3 is TGCGCCAGCAGCCAAGGCTTTTCGGGGGGCTATGGCTACACCTTC. Translation: CASSQGFSGGYGYTF.

The chain is built from TRBV30 and TRBJ1-3, with a tentative D call TRBD1 (5 bases). Germline V gene sequence: CDR1 GTSNPN, CDR2 SVGIG (reference sequence). This CDR3 spans 14 amino acids. Trimming left V 4 bases short and J 0 bases short, with 10 bases between. This CDR3 reads CAWNVGGSGNTIYF. In DNA, the CDR3 is TGTGCCTGGAATGTCGGGGGCTCTGGAAACACCATATATTTT. The whole variable domain, filled in from reference TRBV30 and TRBJ1-3, reads SQTIHQWPATLVQPVGSPLSLECTVEGTSNPNLYWYRQAAGRGLQLLFYSVGIGQISSEVPQNLSASRPQDRQFILSSKKLLLSDSGFYLCAWNVGGSGNTIYFGEGSWLTVV.

The gene calls are TRBV5-1 and TRBJ1-4; no definite D call. V gave up 0 bases and J gave up 4 bases, with 4 bases separating them. Per the germline V gene, CDR1 is SGHRS and CDR2 is YFSETQ. This CDR3 has 13 residues. DNA for the CDR3: TGCGCCAGCAGCTTGGGTAATAATGAAAAACTGTTTTTT. It codes for CASSLGNNEKLFF.

The genes are TRBV30 and TRBJ2-5; 11 bases line up with TRBD2. With V trimmed by 5 bases and J by 3 bases, 5 bases remained unmatched. The germline V gene encodes CDR1 GTSNPN and CDR2 SVGIG (reference sequence). The CDR3 contains 14 residues. CDR3 sequence reads: CAWDLAGGKETQYF. CDR3 DNA: TGTGCCTGGGACCTAGCGGGGGGTAAAGAGACCCAGTACTTC.

The rearrangement uses TRBV11-2 and TRBJ2-1; 11 bases are a match to TRBD2. CDR3 length equals 15 residues. V was pared by 7 bases and J by 4 bases, with 6 bases of the junction left unmatched. The germline V gene has CDR1 SGHAT and CDR2 FQNNGV. This CDR3 is CASNPSGGIYNEQFF. The CDR3 DNA follows: TGTGCCAGCAACCCTAGCGGGGGGATATACAATGAGCAGTTCTTC.

The chain employs TRBV9 and TRBJ1-5; no definite D call. Between the trimmed V and J ends, which lost 0 bases and 4 bases, there was a span of 11 bases. The CDR3 has 15 residues. The V gene's germline CDR1 is SGDLS and CDR2 YYNGEE. The CDR3 spells CASSVDPTGNQPQHF. CDR3 nucleotide sequence: TGTGCCAGCAGCGTAGACCCGACGGGGAATCAGCCCCAGCATTTT.